A single sample gave rise to the 18 T cell receptor beta chains below, sequenced in a study of blood T cell repertoires in COVID-19. Sequenced by immunoSEQ multiplex PCR; TCRdb stores in-frame clones only, minus some. Seen here are approximately 170,000 clones, roughly 85% observed once, and the top ten hold 15% to 20%. The sequencing input was PBMCs or T cells enriched from blood (not recorded which). Source of these receptors: a woman in her 70s in a cohort exposed to, infected with or recovered from COVID-19 (not recorded which).

This clone has more than one count but fewer than ten. A junction end diverges from the germline sequence, so it may reflect a read error. V and J are TRBV5-1 and TRBJ1-4; no firm D call. CDR1 and CDR2 from the germline V gene are SGHRS and YFSETQ. CDR3 size: 14 residues. The CDR3 region has the DNA TGCGCCAGCAGTTTGGCGTCCGGGAATGAAAAACTGTTTTTT. Encoded protein: CASSLASGNEKLFF.

The genes are TRBV5-6 and TRBJ2-7; 14 nucleotides align to TRBD2. Germline trimming cut 0 bases from V and 5 bases from J; bases unmatched to any gene: 4. Per germline, CDR1 SGHDT and CDR2 YYEEEE. The CDR3 covers 16 residues. CDR3 sequence: CASSLGVGLAGDEQYF. DNA for the CDR3: TGTGCCAGCAGCTTGGGGGTGGGACTAGCGGGAGACGAGCAGTACTTC.

The chain combines TRBV4-2 with TRBJ2-2; 8 bases match TRBD2. V was clipped by 2 bases and J by 3 bases; unmatched bases: 2. CDR1 and CDR2 (germline): LGHNA, YNFKEQ. The CDR3 consists of 15 residues. Here the CDR3 DNA reads TGTGCCAGCAGCCAACCCGGGAGGGACACCGGGGAGCTGTTTTTT. It translates to CASSQPGRDTGELFF.

Written as DNA, the CDR3 is TGCGCCAGCAGTGTAACAGGGAACACCGGGGAGCTGTTTTTT. Translation: CASSVTGNTGELFF. The chain combines TRBV10-2 with TRBJ2-2; D is perhaps TRBD1 (5 bases). Germline CDR1 is WSHSY and CDR2 is SAAADI. The CDR3 is 14 amino acids. V lost 4 bases to trimming and J lost 1 base, with 7 bases between them.

This clone appeared once. J is TRBJ2-7 and V is TRBV27; a weak D match, TRBD1 (5 bases). The CDR3 runs 15 residues. Per germline, CDR1 MNHEY and CDR2 SMNVEV (reference sequence). Trimming cost V 5 bases and J 2 bases, with 16 bases left between them. The CDR3 here is CASSPQTVPAYEQYF. In nucleotides, the CDR3 is TGTGCCAGCAGTCCCCAGACAGTTCCCGCCTACGAGCAGTACTTC.

This clone was seen a handful of times. The gene calls are TRBV14 and TRBJ2-1, with 12 positions matching TRBD2. Germline V CDR1 and CDR2: SGHDN, FVKESK. The trim removed 3 bases at V and 3 bases at J, leaving 6 bases unmatched. This CDR3 has 17 amino acids. The DNA of the CDR3 is TGTGCCAGCAGCCACGGACTAGCGGGACCTAACTACAATGAGCAGTTCTTC. Residues: CASSHGLAGPNYNEQFF. Using reference TRBV14 and TRBJ2-1 for the parts outside the CDR3, the full variable domain is EAGVTQFPSHSVIEKGQTVTLRCDPISGHDNLYWYRRVMGKEIKFLLHFVKESKQDESGMPNNRFLAERTGGTYSTLKVQPAELEDSGVYFCASSHGLAGPNYNEQFFGPGTRLTVL.

This rearrangement joins TRBV12-3 or TRBV12-4 to TRBJ1-1; possible D gene TRBD1, 5 bases. The V gene lost 6 bases and the J gene lost 7 bases, with 15 bases spanning the gap. CDR3 length: 13 residues. CDR3 sequence reads: CASRWGVLGEAFF. CDR3 sequence (DNA): TGTGCCAGCAGGTGGGGGGTCTTGGGTGAAGCTTTCTTT.

In regard to this clone: A read error may produce the germline difference seen at one junction end. The chain couples TRBV5-1 to TRBJ2-1; 12 bases are a match to TRBD1. The CDR3 is made up of 13 amino acids. Looked up from germline, CDR1 is SGHRS and CDR2 is YFSETQ. The CDR3 sequence: CASSPGTGGLNLF. The CDR3 DNA is TGCGCCAGCAGCCCCGGGACAGGGGGCCTCAACCTCTTC.

J is TRBJ1-1 and V is TRBV2; 9 bases map to TRBD1. V shed 6 bases and J 3 bases; nucleotides not matched to a gene: 14. The germline CDR1 and CDR2 sequences are SNHLY and FYNNEI. The CDR3 is made up of 17 amino acids. The CDR3 DNA reads TGTGCCAGCAGCCCCGGGGCCGGAAGACAGGGGGACACTGAAGCTTTCTTT. It translates to CASSPGAGRQGDTEAFF.

This CDR3 reads CASSTSGRVYNEQFF. The CDR3 coding sequence is TGTGCCAGTAGTACGAGCGGGAGAGTTTACAATGAGCAGTTCTTC. The rearrangement links TRBV19 to TRBJ2-1; 8 positions agree with TRBD2. This CDR3 contains 15 residues. From germline, CDR1 is LNHDA and CDR2 SQIVND (reference sequence). J gave up 4 bases and V 4 bases, and 6 bases lay outside the gene matches.

This rearrangement joins TRBV4-1 to TRBJ1-2, with D possibly TRBD1 on 5 matching bases. Germline CDR1 MGHRA, CDR2 YSYEKL. This CDR3 is built from 13 residues. V shed 1 base and J shed 8 bases, with 11 bases lying between them. CDR3 protein: CASSQVAGNGYTF. In nucleotides, the CDR3 is TGCGCCAGCAGCCAAGTTGCAGGGAACGGCTACACCTTC.

This clone was counted between two and nine times. This chain joins TRBV27 and TRBJ1-1; 7 nucleotides agree with TRBD1. The CDR3 covers 13 residues. From germline, CDR1 is MNHEY and CDR2 SMNVEV (reference sequence). V gave up 6 bases and J gave up 4 bases; unmatched junction bases: 5. CDR3 in amino acids: CASRPSGGTEAFF. The CDR3 DNA reads TGTGCCAGCAGGCCGTCAGGGGGCACTGAAGCTTTCTTT.

The J gene is TRBJ1-2, the V gene TRBV7-9; D is perhaps TRBD1 (6 bases). The CDR3 spans 15 residues. Germline-derived CDR1 and CDR2 are SEHNR and FQNEAQ (reference sequence). V shed 5 bases and J shed 4 bases, with 17 bases lying between them. The CDR3 nucleotides read TGTGCCAGCAGCCGCGTAGGGGGTTTGGGCTATGGCTACACCTTC. This translates into CASSRVGGLGYGYTF.

CDR3 amino acids: CASSLYRETAYGYTF. The CDR3 coding sequence is TGTGCCAGCAGCCTTTACCGCGAGACAGCCTATGGCTACACCTTC. This sequence joins TRBV4-2 and TRBJ1-2, with D possibly being TRBD1 (5 bases). CDR1 and CDR2 from the germline V gene are LGHNA and YNFKEQ. The ends were cut back, 4 bases at V and 4 bases at J, with 16 bases in the middle. The length of the CDR3 is 15 residues.

This clone has just one count. The chain is built from TRBV5-5 and TRBJ2-1, with 7 bases matching TRBD2. Looked up from germline, CDR1 is SGHKS and CDR2 is YYEKEE (reference sequence). The CDR3 spans 15 residues. The junction had 7 bases not matched to a gene; V was cut back by 2 bases and J by 5 bases. The CDR3 coding sequence is TGTGCCAGCAGCTTCCGACTAGCCTTAAACAATGAGCAGTTCTTC. Protein sequence: CASSFRLALNNEQFF.

This clone came up a few times. The rearrangement links TRBV7-9 to TRBJ2-7; D may be TRBD2 (6 bases). CDR3 length: 15 residues. Between the trimmed V and J ends, which lost 4 bases and 0 bases, there was a span of 13 bases. Germline V gene sequence: CDR1 SEHNR, CDR2 FQNEAQ (reference sequence). This CDR3 reads CASSWSGTYSYEQYF. CDR3 coding DNA: TGTGCCAGCAGCTGGTCCGGGACTTACTCCTACGAGCAGTACTTC.

This clone has more than one count but fewer than ten. V and J are TRBV19 and TRBJ1-2, with a tentative D call TRBD1 (6 bases). The CDR3 has 14 amino acids. Germline lookup yields CDR1 LNHDA and CDR2 SQIVND (reference sequence). Between the trimmed V and J ends, which lost 5 bases and 6 bases, there was a span of 16 bases. The CDR3 here is CASSSNRDTHGYTF. CDR3 DNA: TGTGCCAGTAGTTCCAATCGGGACACTCATGGCTACACCTTC.

Note on this clone: At one end the junction does not follow the germline gene, possibly because of a read error. The chain uses TRBV27 and TRBJ2-1; 12 bases line up with TRBD2. Per the germline V gene, CDR1 is MNHEY and CDR2 is SMNVEV (reference sequence). The CDR3 consists of 14 residues. Here the CDR3 reads CASSFYPGTSGRIF. The CDR3 coding sequence is TGTGCCAGCAGCTTCTACCCGGGTACTAGCGGGAGGATCTTC.